The next 6 T cell receptor beta chains were all read from a single sample in a study of T cells after yellow fever vaccination. Via MiXCR, TCRdb re-called the 5' RACE reads, giving one row per CDR3 protein. Of about 300,000 distinct CDR3 sequences in the sample, 8.7% were seen once. The specimen comprised CD4+ T cells sorted from PBMCs, sampled 5 days after the yellow fever booster vaccination. Receptors were obtained from a man in his late teens or twenties who received the YFV17D yellow fever vaccine.

This clonotype has a handful of counts. The chain links TRBV29-1 to TRBJ2-3, with TRBD2 matching 9 bases. The germline CDR1 and CDR2 sequences are SQVTM and ANQGSEA. V lost 8 bases, J lost 1 base, and 4 bases stayed unmatched. This CDR3 has 13 amino acids. The CDR3, as DNA: TGCAGCACCGAGCGGGGGGGCACAGATACGCAGTATTTT. Residues: CSTERGGTDTQYF.

This clonotype came up a few times. The genes are TRBV24-1 and TRBJ2-3, with 7 bases lining up with TRBD1. The CDR3 length is 16 residues. V lost 0 bases and J lost 0; bases outside the gene matches: 2. The germline V gene encodes CDR1 KGHDR and CDR2 SFDVKD. The CDR3 protein is CATSDLKGQSTDTQYF. The CDR3 DNA follows: TGTGCCACCAGTGATTTGAAGGGACAGAGCACAGATACGCAGTATTTT.

This clonotype was detected only a few times. The J gene is TRBJ1-1, the V gene TRBV18; D remains unclear. There are 12 residues in the CDR3. Trimming cost V 6 bases and J 8 bases, with 13 bases left between them. Germline V CDR1 and CDR2: KGHSH, LQKENI. The CDR3 DNA reads TGTGCCAGCTCGCCCCCGGCCAGAGAAGCTTTCTTT. Encoded protein: CASSPPAREAFF. Drawing the rest from reference TRBV18 and TRBJ1-1, the complete variable domain is NAGVMQNPRHLVRRRGQEARLRCSPMKGHSHVYWYRQLPEEGLKFMVYLQKENIIDESGMPKERFSAEFPKEGPSILRIQQVVRGDSAAYFCASSPPAREAFFGQGTRLTVV.

V and J are TRBV7-9 and TRBJ2-1; perhaps TRBD2 as D (5 bases). This CDR3 is built from 12 residues. Germline V lookup: CDR1 SEHNR, CDR2 FQNEAQ (reference sequence). V was cut by 5 bases and J by 7 bases, with 9 bases left in between. The CDR3 DNA follows: TGTGCCAGCAGCCAGACGGGGAATGAGCAGTTCTTC. Translating gives CASSQTGNEQFF.

This rearrangement joins TRBV27 to TRBJ1-1; D unclear. CDR3 length: 12 amino acids. Trimming took off 6 bases at V and 7 bases at J, with 12 bases between the two ends. Germline values: CDR1 MNHEY, CDR2 SMNVEV (reference sequence). The CDR3 here is CASRLSGGEAFF. DNA of the CDR3: TGTGCCAGCAGGTTGTCGGGCGGTGAAGCTTTCTTT.

The V and J genes are TRBV11-2 and TRBJ2-7; the D is unclear. Trimming shortened V by 5 bases and J by 1 base, and 9 bases separated the two germline ends. Germline values: CDR1 SGHAT, CDR2 FQNNGV. This CDR3 spans 13 amino acids. The CDR3 DNA sequence: TGTGCCAGCAGCCTACGTTGGTCCTACGAGCAGTACTTC. It encodes CASSLRWSYEQYF.